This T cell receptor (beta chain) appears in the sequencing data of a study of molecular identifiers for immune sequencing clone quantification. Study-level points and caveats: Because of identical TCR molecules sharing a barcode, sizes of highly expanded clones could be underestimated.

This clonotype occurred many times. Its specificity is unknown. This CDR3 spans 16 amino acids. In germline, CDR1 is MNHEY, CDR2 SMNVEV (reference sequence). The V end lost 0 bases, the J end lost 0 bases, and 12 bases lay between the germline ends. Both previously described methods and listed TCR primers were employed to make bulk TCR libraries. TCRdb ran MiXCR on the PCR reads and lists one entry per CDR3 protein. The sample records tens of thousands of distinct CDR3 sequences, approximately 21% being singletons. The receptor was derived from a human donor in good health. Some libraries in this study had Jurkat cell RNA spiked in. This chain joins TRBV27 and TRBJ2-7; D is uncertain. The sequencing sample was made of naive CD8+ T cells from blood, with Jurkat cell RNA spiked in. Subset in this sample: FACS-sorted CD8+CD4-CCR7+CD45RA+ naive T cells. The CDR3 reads CASSLSLGYSSYEQYF. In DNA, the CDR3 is TGTGCCAGCAGTTTATCTTTGGGTTATAGCTCCTACGAGCAGTACTTC.